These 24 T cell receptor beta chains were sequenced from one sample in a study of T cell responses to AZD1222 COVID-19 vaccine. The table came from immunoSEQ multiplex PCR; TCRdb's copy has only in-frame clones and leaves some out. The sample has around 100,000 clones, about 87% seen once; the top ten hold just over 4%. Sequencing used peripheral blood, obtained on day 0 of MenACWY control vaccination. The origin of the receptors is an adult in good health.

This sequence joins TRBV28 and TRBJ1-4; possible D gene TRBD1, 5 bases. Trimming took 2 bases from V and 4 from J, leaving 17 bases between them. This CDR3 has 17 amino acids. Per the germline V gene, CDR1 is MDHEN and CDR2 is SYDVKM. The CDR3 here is CASSLPAGQGGNEKLFF. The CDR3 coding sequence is TGTGCCAGCAGTTTACCCGCGGGGCAGGGTGGTAATGAAAAACTGTTTTTT.

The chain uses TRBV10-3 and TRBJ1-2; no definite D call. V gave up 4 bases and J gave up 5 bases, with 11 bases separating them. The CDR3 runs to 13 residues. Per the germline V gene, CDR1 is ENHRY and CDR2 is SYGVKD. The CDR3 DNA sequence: TGTGCCATCAGTGCTAATGGTCTGTATGGCTACACCTTC. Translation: CAISANGLYGYTF.

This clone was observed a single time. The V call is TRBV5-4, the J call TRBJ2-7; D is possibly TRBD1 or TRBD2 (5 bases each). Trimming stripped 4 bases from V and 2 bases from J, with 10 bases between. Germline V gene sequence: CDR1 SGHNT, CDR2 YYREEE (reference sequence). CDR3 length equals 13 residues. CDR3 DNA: TGTGCCAGCAGCGGGGACGGACCCTACGAGCAGTACTTC. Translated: CASSGDGPYEQYF. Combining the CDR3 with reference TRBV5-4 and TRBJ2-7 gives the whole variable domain ETGVTQSPTHLIKTRGQQVTLRCSSQSGHNTVSWYQQALGQGPQFIFQYYREEENGRGNFPPRFSGLQFPNYSSELNVNALELDDSALYLCASSGDGPYEQYFGPGTRLTVT.

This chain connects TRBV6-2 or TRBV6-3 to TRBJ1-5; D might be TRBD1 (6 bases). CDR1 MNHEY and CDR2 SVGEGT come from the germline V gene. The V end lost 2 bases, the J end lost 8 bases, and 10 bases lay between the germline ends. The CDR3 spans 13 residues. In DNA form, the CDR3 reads TGTGCCAGCAGTTACACAGGGAAGGAGCCCCAGCATTTT. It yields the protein CASSYTGKEPQHF.

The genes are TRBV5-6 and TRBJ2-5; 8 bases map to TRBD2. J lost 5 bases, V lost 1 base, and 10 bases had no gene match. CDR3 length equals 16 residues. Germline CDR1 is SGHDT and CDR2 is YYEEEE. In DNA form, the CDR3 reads TGTGCCAGCAGCTTGATAACTAGCGGCCGCCGGGAGACCCAGTACTTC. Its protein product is CASSLITSGRRETQYF.

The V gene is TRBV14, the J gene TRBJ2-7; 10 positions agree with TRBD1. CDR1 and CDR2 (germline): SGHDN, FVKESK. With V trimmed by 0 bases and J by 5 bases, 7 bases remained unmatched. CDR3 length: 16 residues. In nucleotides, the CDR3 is TGTGCCAGCAGCCAAGATTACCGGGACAGGGGTCACGAGCAGTACTTC. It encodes CASSQDYRDRGHEQYF.

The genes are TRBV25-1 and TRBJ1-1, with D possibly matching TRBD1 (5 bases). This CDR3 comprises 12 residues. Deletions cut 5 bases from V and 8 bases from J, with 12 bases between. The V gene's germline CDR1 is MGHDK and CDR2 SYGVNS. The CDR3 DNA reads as TGTGCCAGCAGTAAAGTCCGGGGCGAAGCTTTCTTT. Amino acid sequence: CASSKVRGEAFF.

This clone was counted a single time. The CDR3 here is CASSQGGGTDTQYF. CDR3 in DNA: TGCGCCAGCAGCCAAGGCGGGGGCACAGATACGCAGTATTTT. The chain carries TRBV4-1 and TRBJ2-3; tentative D call: TRBD2 (6 bases). Between the trimmed V and J ends, which lost 1 base and 1 base, there was a span of 6 bases. Germline lookup yields CDR1 MGHRA and CDR2 YSYEKL. This CDR3 has 14 amino acids.

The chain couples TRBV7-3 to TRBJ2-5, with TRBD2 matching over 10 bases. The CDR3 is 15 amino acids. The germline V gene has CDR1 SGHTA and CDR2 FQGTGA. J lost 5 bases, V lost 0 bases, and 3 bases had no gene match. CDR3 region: CASSLTSTSGETQYF. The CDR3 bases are TGTGCCAGCAGCTTAACTTCGACTAGCGGGGAGACCCAGTACTTC.

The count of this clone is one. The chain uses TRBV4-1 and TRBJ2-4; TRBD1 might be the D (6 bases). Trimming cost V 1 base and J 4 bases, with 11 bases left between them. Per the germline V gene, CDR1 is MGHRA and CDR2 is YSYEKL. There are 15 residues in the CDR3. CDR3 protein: CASSQGPDRKNIQYF. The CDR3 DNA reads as TGCGCCAGCAGCCAAGGGCCGGACAGAAAAAACATTCAGTACTTC.

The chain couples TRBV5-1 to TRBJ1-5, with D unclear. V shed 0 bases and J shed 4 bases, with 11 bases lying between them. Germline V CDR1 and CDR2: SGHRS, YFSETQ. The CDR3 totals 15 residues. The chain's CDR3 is CASSLGEGWNQPQHF. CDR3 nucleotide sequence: TGCGCCAGCAGCTTGGGGGAAGGTTGGAATCAGCCCCAGCATTTT.

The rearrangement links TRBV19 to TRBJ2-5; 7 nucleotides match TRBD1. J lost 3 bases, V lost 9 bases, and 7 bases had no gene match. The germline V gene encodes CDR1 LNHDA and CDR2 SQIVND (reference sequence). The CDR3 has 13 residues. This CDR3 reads CASGTAVEETQYF. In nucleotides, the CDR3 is TGTGCCAGCGGGACAGCCGTTGAAGAGACCCAGTACTTC.

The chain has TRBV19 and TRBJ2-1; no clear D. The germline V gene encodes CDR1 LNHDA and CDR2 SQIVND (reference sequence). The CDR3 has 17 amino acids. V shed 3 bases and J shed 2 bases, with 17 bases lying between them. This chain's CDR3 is CASSIEISGPAYNEQFF. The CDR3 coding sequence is TGTGCCAGTAGTATTGAAATTTCCGGGCCCGCCTACAATGAGCAGTTCTTC.

The CDR3 is CASSLTTSGRETQYF. CDR3 in DNA: TGTGCCAGCAGCCTGACGACTAGCGGGAGAGAGACCCAGTACTTC. V usage is TRBV6-5 and J usage is TRBJ2-5; the match to TRBD2 covers 12 bases. V was pared by 6 bases and J by 4 bases, with 6 bases of the junction left unmatched. The V gene's germline CDR1 is MNHEY and CDR2 SVGAGI. The CDR3 length is 15 residues.

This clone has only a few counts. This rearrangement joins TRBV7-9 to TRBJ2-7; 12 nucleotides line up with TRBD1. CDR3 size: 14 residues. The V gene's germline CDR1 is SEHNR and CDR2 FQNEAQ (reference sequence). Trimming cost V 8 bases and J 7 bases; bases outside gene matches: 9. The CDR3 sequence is CASSSGTGGWEQYF. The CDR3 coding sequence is TGTGCCAGCTCCTCCGGGACAGGGGGCTGGGAGCAGTACTTC. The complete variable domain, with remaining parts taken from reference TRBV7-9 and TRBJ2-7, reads DTGVSQNPRHKITKRGQNVTFRCDPISEHNRLYWYRQTLGQGPEFLTYFQNEAQLEKSRLLSDRFSAERPKGSFSTLEIQRTEQGDSAMYLCASSSGTGGWEQYFGPGTRLTVT.

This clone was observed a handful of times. This CDR3 reads CASHRTDLSGANVLTF. The CDR3 DNA sequence: TGTGCCAGTCATAGGACGGACCTCTCTGGGGCCAACGTCCTGACTTTC. This chain links TRBV28 with TRBJ2-6; D is ambiguous. V gave up 9 bases and J gave up 0 bases, with 15 bases separating them. The germline gives CDR1 MDHEN, CDR2 SYDVKM. The CDR3 loop spans 16 amino acids.

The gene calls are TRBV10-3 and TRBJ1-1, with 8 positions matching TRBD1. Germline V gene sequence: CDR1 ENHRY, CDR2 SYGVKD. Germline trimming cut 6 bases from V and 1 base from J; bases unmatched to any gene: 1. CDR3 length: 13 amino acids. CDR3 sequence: CAIRTGANTEAFF. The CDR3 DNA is TGTGCCATCAGGACAGGGGCGAACACTGAAGCTTTCTTT.

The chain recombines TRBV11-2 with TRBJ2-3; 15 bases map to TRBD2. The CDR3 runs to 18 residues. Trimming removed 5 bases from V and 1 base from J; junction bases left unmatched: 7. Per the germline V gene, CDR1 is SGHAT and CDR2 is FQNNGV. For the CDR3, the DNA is TGTGCCAGCAGCCCGTGGACTAGCGGGAGGGCCGGCACAGATACGCAGTATTTT. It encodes CASSPWTSGRAGTDTQYF.

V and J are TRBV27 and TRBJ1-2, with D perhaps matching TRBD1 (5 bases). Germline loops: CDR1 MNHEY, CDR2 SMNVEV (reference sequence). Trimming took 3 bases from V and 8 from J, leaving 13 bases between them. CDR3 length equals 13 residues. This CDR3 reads CASSLGQGTGYTF. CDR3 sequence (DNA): TGTGCCAGCAGTTTGGGTCAGGGCACCGGCTACACCTTC.

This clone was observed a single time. The CDR3 sequence: CASSFSRGYTF. The CDR3 coding sequence is TGTGCCAGCAGTTTTAGTCGAGGCTACACCTTC. This chain links TRBV28 with TRBJ1-2; D not resolved. Germline CDR1 MDHEN, CDR2 SYDVKM. This CDR3 region has 11 residues. Trimming removed 3 bases at V and 8 bases at J, with 7 bases between.

The CDR3 here is CASSSLAGARETQYF. The DNA of the CDR3 is TGTGCCAGCAGCTCACTGGCAGGGGCTCGAGAGACCCAGTACTTC. This rearrangement joins TRBV5-8 to TRBJ2-5; a possible D gene is TRBD1 (6 bases). CDR1 is SGHTS, CDR2 YDEGEE, per germline. Trimming pared 3 bases from V and 4 bases from J, leaving 16 bases between. This CDR3 has 15 amino acids. The variable domain in full, completed from reference TRBV5-8 and TRBJ2-5, reads EAGVTQSPTHLIKTRGQQATLRCSPISGHTSVYWYQQALGLGLQFLLWYDEGEERNRGNFPPRFSGRQFPNYSSELNVNALELEDSALYLCASSSLAGARETQYFGPGTRLLVL.

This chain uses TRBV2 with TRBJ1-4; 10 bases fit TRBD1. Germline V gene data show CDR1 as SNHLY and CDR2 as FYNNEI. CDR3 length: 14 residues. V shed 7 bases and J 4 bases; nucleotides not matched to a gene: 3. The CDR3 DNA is TGTGCCAGCAAAGACAGGGGGCTTAATGAAAAACTGTTTTTT. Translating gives CASKDRGLNEKLFF.

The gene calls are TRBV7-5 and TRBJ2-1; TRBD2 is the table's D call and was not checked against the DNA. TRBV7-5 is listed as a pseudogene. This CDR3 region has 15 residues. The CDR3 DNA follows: TGTGCCAGAAGCTTAAGAGCGGGGGGTTACAATGAGCAGTTCTTC. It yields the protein CARSLRAGGYNEQFF.

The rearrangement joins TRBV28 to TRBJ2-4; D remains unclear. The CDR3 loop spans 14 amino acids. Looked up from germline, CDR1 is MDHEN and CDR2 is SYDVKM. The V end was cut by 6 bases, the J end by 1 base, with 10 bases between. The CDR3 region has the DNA TGTGCCAGCAGCCCACTGGACGCCAAAAACATTCAGTACTTC. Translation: CASSPLDAKNIQYF.